This TCR beta chain stems from a study of shared clonotypes between healthy human individuals. Study-level findings and limits: Deeper or shallower sequencing was expected to change how clonotypes are shared among donors.

Details on this clone: What it recognizes is unknown.

Several immunoSEQ plates received, in even portions, the genomic DNA of each subset. The repertoire was sequenced with immunoSEQ multiplex PCR; TCRdb's copy has only in-frame clones and lacks some. The sample carries about 1,500,000 clones, around 97% recorded once. Sequences were obtained from naive CD4+ T cells sorted from blood. Subset: CD45RA+ positively selected. This TCR was sampled from a man under 40 in good health.

The DNA of the CDR3 is TGTGCCAGCAAGGGACAGCGCACAGATACGCAGTATTTT. Translation: CASKGQRTDTQYF. V is TRBV2 and J is TRBJ2-3, with 7 bases fitting TRBD1. Germline lookup yields CDR1 SNHLY and CDR2 FYNNEI. With 7 bases clipped from V and 1 base from J, the junction kept 2 bases outside the gene matches. The CDR3 runs to 13 residues.